Listed below are T cell receptor beta chains from one sample, sequenced in a study of T cells after yellow fever vaccination. Each CDR3 protein gets one entry after TCRdb re-called the 5' RACE reads with MiXCR. This table holds some 290,000 distinct CDR3 sequences, 9.5% to 12% found once. Sequencing used CD4+ T cells sorted from PBMCs, obtained 45 days after the yellow fever booster vaccination. These receptors were taken from a young man who received the YFV17D yellow fever vaccine. The CDR3 runs from the conserved cysteine through the conserved F or W. Fields, in order: J gene, clone size, V gene, D gene, CDR3 protein, CDR3 DNA. D genes are given only for firm matches. Size is stated for part of the rows, as once, few or many counts, or as a class when the clone is expanded.

j_call: TRBJ2-6
clone_size: few
v_call: TRBV5-6
d_call: .
cdr3_aa: CASSLESGLISGANVLTF
cdr3_nt: TGTGCCAGCAGCTTGGAGTCGGGGCTCATCTCTGGGGCCAACGTCCTGACTTTC

j_call: TRBJ1-1
clone_size: .
v_call: TRBV5-1
d_call: .
cdr3_aa: CASSPAGVDTEAFF
cdr3_nt: TGCGCCAGCAGCCCGGCGGGGGTTGACACTGAAGCTTTCTTT

j_call: TRBJ1-2
clone_size: .
v_call: TRBV11-2
d_call: TRBD1
cdr3_aa: CASSFSERTGVNGYTF
cdr3_nt: TGTGCCAGCAGCTTTTCCGAAAGGACAGGGGTTAATGGCTACACCTTC

j_call: TRBJ2-7
clone_size: few
v_call: TRBV11-2
d_call: TRBD1
cdr3_aa: CASSRLTGQGPYEQYF
cdr3_nt: TGTGCCAGCAGCCGACTCACCGGACAGGGACCGTACGAGCAGTACTTC

j_call: TRBJ2-2
clone_size: .
v_call: TRBV7-3
d_call: TRBD1
cdr3_aa: CASSSKGGQGDGELFF
cdr3_nt: TGTGCCAGCAGCTCCAAAGGGGGACAGGGGGACGGGGAGCTGTTTTTT

j_call: TRBJ2-3
clone_size: many
v_call: TRBV5-1
d_call: .
cdr3_aa: CASSLVADLGLTDTQYF
cdr3_nt: TGCGCCAGCAGCTTGGTCGCGGATTTGGGCCTCACAGATACGCAGTATTTT

j_call: TRBJ1-3
clone_size: .
v_call: TRBV6-5
d_call: .
cdr3_aa: CASSRGPAGGNTIYF
cdr3_nt: TGTGCCAGCAGCCGAGGACCAGCGGGTGGAAACACCATATATTTT

j_call: TRBJ2-1
clone_size: many
v_call: TRBV6-2/TRBV6-3
d_call: .
cdr3_aa: CASIERPYNEQFF
cdr3_nt: TGTGCCAGCATAGAGCGGCCCTACAATGAGCAGTTCTTC

j_call: TRBJ1-2
clone_size: few
v_call: TRBV7-2
d_call: .
cdr3_aa: CASSFLRDVNYGYTF
cdr3_nt: TGTGCCAGCAGCTTTCTCCGGGACGTTAACTATGGCTACACCTTC

j_call: TRBJ2-4
clone_size: few
v_call: TRBV6-1
d_call: .
cdr3_aa: CASSQHLAKNIQYF
cdr3_nt: TGTGCCAGCAGCCAACATTTAGCCAAAAACATTCAGTACTTC

j_call: TRBJ2-3
clone_size: many
v_call: TRBV29-1
d_call: .
cdr3_aa: CSVARGPDTQYF
cdr3_nt: TGCAGCGTTGCTAGGGGACCAGATACGCAGTATTTT

j_call: TRBJ1-1
clone_size: .
v_call: TRBV4-1
d_call: .
cdr3_aa: CASSQGILNTEAFF
cdr3_nt: TGCGCCAGCAGCCAAGGTATCCTCAACACTGAAGCTTTCTTT

j_call: TRBJ1-1
clone_size: few
v_call: TRBV27
d_call: .
cdr3_aa: CASRNPRGNTEAFF
cdr3_nt: TGTGCCAGCAGGAACCCCCGGGGAAACACTGAAGCTTTCTTT

j_call: TRBJ2-4
clone_size: few
v_call: TRBV28
d_call: TRBD1
cdr3_aa: CASSWGQSKNIQYF
cdr3_nt: TGTGCCAGCAGTTGGGGACAGAGTAAGAACATTCAGTACTTC

j_call: TRBJ1-4
clone_size: few
v_call: TRBV3-1
d_call: .
cdr3_aa: CASSHSGGNEKLFF
cdr3_nt: TGTGCCAGCAGCCATTCGGGGGGTAATGAAAAACTGTTTTTT

j_call: TRBJ2-1
clone_size: few
v_call: TRBV6-1
d_call: .
cdr3_aa: CASRAGQTSNNEQFF
cdr3_nt: TGTGCCAGCAGAGCCGGACAGACGTCGAACAATGAGCAGTTCTTC

j_call: TRBJ2-2
clone_size: many
v_call: TRBV15
d_call: .
cdr3_aa: CATSRRHIRTGELFF
cdr3_nt: TGTGCCACCAGCAGAAGACACATTCGGACCGGGGAGCTGTTTTTT

j_call: TRBJ2-1
clone_size: few
v_call: TRBV7-2
d_call: .
cdr3_aa: CASSLRAPAEQFF
cdr3_nt: TGTGCCAGCAGCTTACGGGCCCCGGCTGAGCAGTTCTTC

j_call: TRBJ2-3
clone_size: few
v_call: TRBV20-1
d_call: .
cdr3_aa: CSATRVGTDTQYF
cdr3_nt: TGCAGTGCCACGAGGGTTGGTACAGATACGCAGTATTTT

j_call: TRBJ1-4
clone_size: .
v_call: TRBV7-9
d_call: .
cdr3_aa: CASSFPGSLSEKLFF
cdr3_nt: TGTGCCAGCAGCTTCCCCGGGTCGCTGAGTGAAAAACTGTTTTTT

j_call: TRBJ1-2
clone_size: .
v_call: TRBV20-1
d_call: .
cdr3_aa: CSAREGSANYGYTF
cdr3_nt: TGCAGTGCTAGAGAGGGGTCAGCTAACTATGGCTACACCTTC

j_call: TRBJ1-2
clone_size: .
v_call: TRBV5-1
d_call: .
cdr3_aa: CASSLLQGGVYGYTF
cdr3_nt: TGCGCCAGCAGCTTGTTACAGGGAGGGGTCTATGGCTACACCTTC

j_call: TRBJ1-1
clone_size: .
v_call: TRBV14
d_call: .
cdr3_aa: CASSRLSRGTEAFF
cdr3_nt: TGTGCCAGCAGTCGACTTTCCCGAGGGACTGAAGCTTTCTTT

j_call: TRBJ2-1
clone_size: few
v_call: TRBV24-1
d_call: .
cdr3_aa: CATSDSGGLNEQFF
cdr3_nt: TGTGCCACCAGTGATTCTGGGGGCCTGAATGAGCAGTTCTTC

j_call: TRBJ2-3
clone_size: few
v_call: TRBV12-3/TRBV12-4
d_call: TRBD2
cdr3_aa: CADRLAGGPRDTQYF
cdr3_nt: TGTGCCGACCGACTAGCGGGGGGGCCCAGAGATACGCAGTATTTT

j_call: TRBJ1-1
clone_size: few
v_call: TRBV6-2/TRBV6-3
d_call: .
cdr3_aa: CASRLGTGAFF
cdr3_nt: TGTGCCAGCAGGCTCGGGACGGGAGCTTTCTTT

j_call: TRBJ2-6
clone_size: few
v_call: TRBV5-6
d_call: .
cdr3_aa: CASRPRGSGANVLTF
cdr3_nt: TGTGCCAGCAGACCACGGGGCTCTGGGGCCAACGTCCTGACTTTC

j_call: TRBJ1-4
clone_size: few
v_call: TRBV6-5
d_call: TRBD1
cdr3_aa: CASSGTGALNEKLFF
cdr3_nt: TGTGCCAGCAGTGGGACAGGAGCCCTTAATGAAAAACTGTTTTTT

j_call: TRBJ2-7
clone_size: many
v_call: TRBV4-2
d_call: .
cdr3_aa: CASSQVGEYSYEQYF
cdr3_nt: TGTGCCAGCAGCCAAGTCGGGGAATACTCCTACGAGCAGTACTTC

j_call: TRBJ1-6
clone_size: .
v_call: TRBV4-3
d_call: TRBD1
cdr3_aa: CASSQVTGQGAGALHF
cdr3_nt: TGCGCCAGCAGCCAAGTTACGGGACAGGGGGCGGGGGCCCTCCACTTT

j_call: TRBJ2-2
clone_size: .
v_call: TRBV7-9
d_call: TRBD1
cdr3_aa: CASSSQKGQENTGELFF
cdr3_nt: TGTGCCAGCAGCTCACAAAAGGGACAGGAGAACACCGGGGAGCTGTTTTTT

j_call: TRBJ2-3
clone_size: few
v_call: TRBV5-1
d_call: TRBD1
cdr3_aa: CASSPPGQSTDTQYF
cdr3_nt: TGCGCCAGCAGTCCACCGGGACAGAGCACAGATACGCAGTATTTT

j_call: TRBJ1-4
clone_size: few
v_call: TRBV6-6
d_call: TRBD1
cdr3_aa: CASIRDRAGEKLFF
cdr3_nt: TGTGCCAGCATCCGGGACAGGGCTGGAGAAAAACTGTTTTTT

j_call: TRBJ2-5
clone_size: .
v_call: TRBV11-2
d_call: .
cdr3_aa: CASSPSSNQETQYF
cdr3_nt: TGTGCCAGCAGCCCCTCGAGCAACCAAGAGACCCAGTACTTC

j_call: TRBJ2-5
clone_size: .
v_call: TRBV12-3/TRBV12-4
d_call: .
cdr3_aa: CASSSEGATFGQETQYF
cdr3_nt: TGTGCCAGCAGTTCGGAGGGGGCAACTTTCGGCCAAGAGACCCAGTACTTC

j_call: TRBJ2-7
clone_size: .
v_call: TRBV12-3/TRBV12-4
d_call: TRBD2
cdr3_aa: CASRLGGSYEQYF
cdr3_nt: TGTGCCAGCAGGCTCGGGGGGTCCTACGAGCAGTACTTC

j_call: TRBJ2-5
clone_size: many
v_call: TRBV3-1
d_call: .
cdr3_aa: CASSQDETQYF
cdr3_nt: TGTGCCAGCAGCCAAGACGAGACCCAGTACTTC

j_call: TRBJ1-6
clone_size: few
v_call: TRBV7-9
d_call: .
cdr3_aa: CASSFRDSPGSPLHF
cdr3_nt: TGTGCCAGCAGCTTCCGGGACTCCCCGGGTTCACCCCTCCACTTT

j_call: TRBJ1-4
clone_size: few
v_call: TRBV7-9
d_call: .
cdr3_aa: CASSLGAWDEKLFF
cdr3_nt: TGTGCCAGCAGCCTCGGGGCGTGGGATGAAAAACTGTTTTTT

j_call: TRBJ1-5
clone_size: .
v_call: TRBV12-3/TRBV12-4
d_call: .
cdr3_aa: CASSLTNSNQPQHF
cdr3_nt: TGTGCCAGCAGTTTGACGAATAGCAATCAGCCCCAGCATTTT

j_call: TRBJ1-2
clone_size: .
v_call: TRBV5-1
d_call: .
cdr3_aa: CASSSSLTPNYGYTF
cdr3_nt: TGCGCCAGCAGCTCCTCATTGACTCCTAACTATGGCTACACCTTC

j_call: TRBJ1-3
clone_size: few
v_call: TRBV11-2
d_call: .
cdr3_aa: CASRRVSTGNTIYF
cdr3_nt: TGTGCCAGCCGTCGGGTGTCGACTGGAAACACCATATATTTT

j_call: TRBJ2-5
clone_size: few
v_call: TRBV9
d_call: TRBD2
cdr3_aa: CASSVSGGSLETQYF
cdr3_nt: TGTGCCAGCAGCGTTAGCGGGGGGAGCCTGGAGACCCAGTACTTC

j_call: TRBJ2-5
clone_size: .
v_call: TRBV12-3/TRBV12-4
d_call: .
cdr3_aa: CASSLQIQGTQYF
cdr3_nt: TGTGCCAGCAGTTTGCAGATCCAAGGGACCCAGTACTTC

j_call: TRBJ1-2
clone_size: .
v_call: TRBV7-2
d_call: .
cdr3_aa: CASSLKVGIYGYTF
cdr3_nt: TGTGCCAGCAGCCTTAAAGTAGGGATCTATGGCTACACCTTC

j_call: TRBJ2-3
clone_size: .
v_call: TRBV21-1
d_call: .
cdr3_aa: CASSLTLGDGGATDTQYF
cdr3_nt: TGTGCCAGCAGCCTCACATTAGGCGACGGGGGGGCGACAGATACGCAGTATTTT

j_call: TRBJ2-5
clone_size: .
v_call: TRBV11-2
d_call: TRBD2
cdr3_aa: CASSPRGAGEETQYF
cdr3_nt: TGTGCCAGCAGCCCCCGGGGAGCGGGGGAAGAGACCCAGTACTTC

j_call: TRBJ1-4
clone_size: .
v_call: TRBV7-2
d_call: .
cdr3_aa: CASSGGFNEKLFF
cdr3_nt: TGTGCCAGCAGCGGAGGCTTTAATGAAAAACTGTTTTTT

j_call: TRBJ2-3
clone_size: .
v_call: TRBV3-1
d_call: .
cdr3_aa: CASSHRSADTQYF
cdr3_nt: TGTGCCAGCAGCCACAGATCAGCAGATACGCAGTATTTT

j_call: TRBJ2-6
clone_size: .
v_call: TRBV3-1
d_call: .
cdr3_aa: CASSQKGANVLTF
cdr3_nt: TGTGCCAGCAGCCAGAAAGGGGCCAACGTCCTGACTTTC

j_call: TRBJ2-7
clone_size: few
v_call: TRBV5-1
d_call: .
cdr3_aa: CASSSLPGPMGVWQYF
cdr3_nt: TGCGCCAGCAGCTCTCTACCGGGCCCCATGGGCGTTTGGCAGTACTTC

j_call: TRBJ2-5
clone_size: .
v_call: TRBV12-3/TRBV12-4
d_call: TRBD2
cdr3_aa: CASSAPGEGTQYF
cdr3_nt: TGTGCCAGCAGTGCACCGGGGGAGGGGACCCAGTACTTC

j_call: TRBJ2-3
clone_size: many
v_call: TRBV12-3/TRBV12-4
d_call: .
cdr3_aa: CASSPRISGEGSDTQYF
cdr3_nt: TGTGCCAGCAGTCCCAGGATTAGCGGCGAAGGATCAGATACGCAGTATTTT

j_call: TRBJ2-1
clone_size: .
v_call: TRBV11-1
d_call: .
cdr3_aa: CASSTTADSEQFF
cdr3_nt: TGTGCCAGCAGCACCACAGCAGACAGTGAGCAGTTCTTC

j_call: TRBJ1-2
clone_size: few
v_call: TRBV2
d_call: TRBD1
cdr3_aa: CAEGQGNYGYTF
cdr3_nt: TGTGCCGAAGGACAGGGCAACTATGGCTACACCTTC

j_call: TRBJ2-7
clone_size: .
v_call: TRBV20-1
d_call: TRBD2
cdr3_aa: CSARREGSYEQYF
cdr3_nt: TGCAGTGCTAGAAGGGAGGGTTCCTACGAGCAGTACTTC

j_call: TRBJ2-3
clone_size: few
v_call: TRBV5-5
d_call: TRBD2
cdr3_aa: CASSFAALAGGDTQYF
cdr3_nt: TGTGCCAGCAGCTTTGCGGCCCTAGCGGGGGGAGATACGCAGTATTTT

j_call: TRBJ2-5
clone_size: .
v_call: TRBV12-3/TRBV12-4
d_call: TRBD1
cdr3_aa: CATRQGTETQYF
cdr3_nt: TGTGCCACCCGACAGGGAACGGAGACCCAGTACTTC

j_call: TRBJ2-2
clone_size: few
v_call: TRBV5-4
d_call: TRBD1
cdr3_aa: CASSPDRAPGRELFF
cdr3_nt: TGTGCCAGCAGCCCGGACAGGGCACCGGGGAGGGAGCTGTTTTTT

j_call: TRBJ1-1
clone_size: .
v_call: TRBV25-1
d_call: .
cdr3_aa: CASAVGRTVNTEAFF
cdr3_nt: TGTGCCAGCGCCGTTGGGAGGACAGTGAACACTGAAGCTTTCTTT